Shown below are 12 T cell receptor beta chains from a single sample sequenced in a study of T cells in Graves' hyperthyroidism and ophthalmopathy. Amplification yielded TCR beta CDR3 regions, with RNA transcripts as the source. TCR CDR3 regions were first amplified by RT-PCR with HTBI primers. TCRdb processed the multiplex PCR reads anew with MiXCR; each CDR3 protein has one entry. The table has about 530,000 distinct CDR3 sequences, 17% seen once. Sequenced input: blood. The receptors here all came from a woman aged 18 to 35 with Graves' ophthalmopathy.

Ten or more counts support this clonotype. This chain links TRBV29-1 with TRBJ2-1; D is undetermined. The CDR3 has 14 residues. The V gene lost 1 base and the J gene lost 1 base, with 8 bases spanning the gap. Germline V gene data show CDR1 as SQVTM and CDR2 as ANQGSEA. CDR3 amino acids: CSVEVPQSYNEQFF. The CDR3 nucleotides read TGCAGCGTTGAAGTTCCACAGTCCTACAATGAGCAGTTCTTC.

This sequence joins TRBV4-1 and TRBJ2-2, with D perhaps given as TRBD1 or TRBD2 (6 bases each). V lost 4 bases and J 5 bases, leaving 23 bases between the germline ends. CDR1 and CDR2 (germline): MGHRA, YSYEKL. CDR3 size: 18 residues. The CDR3 region is CASSLAEGVYSGTGELFF. The CDR3 DNA follows: TGCGCCAGCAGCCTTGCTGAGGGGGTATATAGCGGAACCGGGGAGCTGTTTTTT.

This clonotype was observed a few times. This chain uses TRBV5-1 with TRBJ2-1; 9 nucleotides match TRBD2. V lost 2 bases to trimming and J lost 8 bases; unmatched junction nucleotides: 11. This CDR3 has 16 residues. In germline, CDR1 is SGHRS, CDR2 YFSETQ. CDR3 residues: CASSFGASGKGDEQFF. Here the CDR3 DNA reads TGCGCCAGCAGCTTTGGGGCTAGCGGGAAAGGTGATGAGCAGTTCTTC.

The chain employs TRBV4-1 and TRBJ2-7; D is undetermined. V shed 1 base and J shed 3 bases, with 16 bases lying between them. The CDR3 has 16 amino acids. CDR1 MGHRA and CDR2 YSYEKL come from the germline V gene. CDR3 residues: CASSQGVASSYYEQYF. The CDR3 nucleotides are TGCGCCAGCAGCCAAGGGGTCGCGAGCAGTTACTACGAGCAGTACTTC.

The sample holds a few counts of this clonotype. A much more abundant neighbour one base away suggests this may be a read error. The chain combines TRBV2 with TRBJ1-1; D possibly corresponds to TRBD1 (6 bases). CDR1 and CDR2 from the germline V gene are SNHLY and FYNNEI. This CDR3 comprises 14 residues. In DNA form, the CDR3 reads TGTGCCAGCAGGCTGGACAGTTCGAACGCTGAAGCTTTCTTT. Translated, it gives CASRLDSSNAEAFF. Together with reference TRBV2 and TRBJ1-1, the CDR3 gives the full variable domain: EPEVTQTPSHQVTQMGQEVILRCVPISNHLYFYWYRQILGQKVEFLVSFYNNEISEKSEIFDDQFSVERPDGSNFTLKIRSTKLEDSAMYFCASRLDSSNAEAFFGQGTRLTVV.

This clonotype was recorded at least ten times. V and J are TRBV11-1 and TRBJ1-4, with a tentative D call TRBD1 (5 bases). Between the trimmed V and J ends, which lost 3 bases and 0 bases, there was a span of 11 bases. The CDR3 length is 16 residues. Germline V gene sequence: CDR1 SGHAT, CDR2 FQDESV (reference sequence). CDR3: CASSFGQPATNEKLFF. In DNA, the CDR3 is TGTGCCAGCAGCTTTGGACAACCAGCAACTAATGAAAAACTGTTTTTT.

This clonotype was detected ten times or more. This sequence joins TRBV27 and TRBJ2-1, with D perhaps TRBD1 or TRBD2 (5 bases each). The V gene lost 3 bases and the J gene lost 0 bases, with 9 bases spanning the gap. CDR3 length: 15 amino acids. Germline CDR1 is MNHEY and CDR2 is SMNVEV (reference sequence). CDR3 region: CASSLGTTSYNEQFF. CDR3 DNA sequence: TGTGCCAGCAGTTTGGGGACGACCTCCTACAATGAGCAGTTCTTC.

On this clonotype: A much more abundant neighbour one base away suggests this may be a read error. The genes are TRBV29-1 and TRBJ2-7, with 11 bases lining up with TRBD2. Trimming at V came to 6 bases and at J to 7 bases, leaving 14 bases not matched to a gene. Germline V gene data show CDR1 as SQVTM and CDR2 as ANQGSEA. The CDR3 is 15 residues long. The CDR3 coding sequence is TGCAGCGTGAAGAAACTAGCGGGAGAGGTCAATGAGCAGTACTTC. Translated, it gives CSVKKLAGEVNEQYF.

This clonotype was seen repeatedly, ten times or more. The gene calls are TRBV7-3 and TRBJ2-1; 9 nucleotides line up with TRBD1. This CDR3 region has 15 residues. CDR1 SGHTA and CDR2 FQGTGA come from the germline V gene. The J segment lost 8 bases and the V segment lost 5 bases, leaving 10 bases of the junction unmatched. The chain's CDR3 is CASSVTGDRVHEQFF. DNA of the CDR3: TGTGCCAGCAGCGTCACCGGGGACAGGGTGCATGAGCAGTTCTTC. The complete variable domain, with remaining parts taken from reference TRBV7-3 and TRBJ2-1, reads GAGVSQTPSNKVTEKGKYVELRCDPISGHTALYWYRQSLGQGPEFLIYFQGTGAADDSGLPNDRFFAVRPEGSVSTLKIQRTERGDSAVYLCASSVTGDRVHEQFFGPGTRLTVL.

This clonotype was seen repeatedly, ten times or more. This chain joins TRBV2 and TRBJ2-5; tentatively, D is TRBD2 (6 bases). The ends were cut back, 6 bases at V and 3 bases at J, with 17 bases in the middle. The length of the CDR3 is 15 residues. CDR1 and CDR2 (germline): SNHLY, FYNNEI. As DNA, the CDR3 is TGTGCCAGCAGCAGAGATAGCGGTACAAAAGAGACCCAGTACTTC. As protein: CASSRDSGTKETQYF.

This clonotype was seen many times. This chain joins TRBV12-3 or TRBV12-4 and TRBJ1-3; no clear D. Trimming stripped 2 bases from V and 9 bases from J, with 11 bases between. The CDR3 contains 13 residues. CDR3 in DNA: TGTGCCAGCAGTTTAATAACCCTTTCCACCATATATTTT. It yields the protein CASSLITLSTIYF.

With regard to this clonotype: One end of the junction is discordant with germline, which a read error may explain. The rearrangement uses TRBV7-7 and TRBJ2-1; 8 nucleotides line up with TRBD1. In germline, CDR1 is SSHAT, CDR2 FNYEAQ (reference sequence). The CDR3 spans 15 residues. The CDR3 DNA follows: TGTGCTAGCAGCCCAGGGGGCAGCAGTCAGAATGAGCAGTTCTTC. Translated: CASSPGGSSQNEQFF.